Below are 18 T cell receptor beta chains sequenced from a single sample in a study of blood T cell repertoires in COVID-19. Data came from immunoSEQ multiplex PCR; TCRdb stores just in-frame clones and leaves some out. The table has about 98,000 clones, 80% to 95% seen once. Material: peripheral blood. The source is a woman between 45 and 65 years old with COVID-19, enrolled during active disease.

The V and J genes are TRBV10-3 and TRBJ1-2, with a tentative D call TRBD1 (5 bases). Germline CDR1 and CDR2: ENHRY and SYGVKD. Trimming removed 3 bases at V and 8 bases at J, with 16 bases between. The CDR3 runs 14 residues. The CDR3 sequence: CAISDQGASYGYTF. CDR3 DNA: TGTGCCATCAGTGATCAAGGGGCCTCTTACGGCTACACCTTC.

The rearrangement uses TRBV30 and TRBJ2-7, with a possible D match to TRBD1 (6 bases). The V and J ends lost 3 bases and 2 bases respectively, with 14 bases between them. Germline V gene data show CDR1 as GTSNPN and CDR2 as SVGIG (reference sequence). This CDR3 has 14 residues. CDR3 bases: TGTGCCTGGAGAACGAGGGACACTACCTACGAGCAGTACTTC. This sequence encodes CAWRTRDTTYEQYF.

The chain is built from TRBV5-6 and TRBJ1-2, with 7 bases identical to TRBD1. The J segment lost 3 bases and the V segment lost 4 bases, leaving 15 bases of the junction unmatched. Germline V CDR1 and CDR2: SGHDT, YYEEEE. This CDR3 is 17 amino acids long. The CDR3 loop reads CASSRLHQQGTDYGYTF. As DNA, the CDR3 is TGTGCCAGCAGCCGACTACATCAACAGGGGACCGACTATGGCTACACCTTC.

This rearrangement joins TRBV19 to TRBJ2-3; perhaps TRBD2 as D (5 bases). The CDR3 length is 15 residues. Deletions cut 1 base from V and 2 bases from J, with 10 bases between. From germline, CDR1 is LNHDA and CDR2 SQIVND (reference sequence). This CDR3 is CASSIGVGDTDTQYF. The CDR3 nucleotides are TGTGCCAGTAGTATAGGCGTGGGAGACACAGATACGCAGTATTTT.

V and J are TRBV14 and TRBJ2-3; D remains ambiguous. CDR1 is SGHDN, CDR2 FVKESK, per germline. V lost 0 bases to trimming and J lost 0 bases, with 7 bases between them. CDR3 length equals 15 residues. CDR3 in amino acids: CASSQDLLSTDTQYF. For the CDR3, the DNA is TGTGCCAGCAGCCAAGATCTCCTTAGCACAGATACGCAGTATTTT.

The chain joins TRBV18 to TRBJ2-1, with TRBD1 identical over 8 bases. The CDR3 runs 18 residues. CDR1 and CDR2 (germline): KGHSH, LQKENI. After removal of 2 bases from V and 5 bases from J, the junction contained 14 bases not matched to a gene. CDR3 sequence (DNA): TGTGCCAGCTCACCAAGAAAACAGGGGGTGCTAGGCAACAATGAGCAGTTCTTC. Its protein is CASSPRKQGVLGNNEQFF.

V gene TRBV6-5 combines with J gene TRBJ1-1, with a tentative D call TRBD1 (6 bases). The CDR3 runs 14 residues. The V gene lost 2 bases and the J gene lost 1 base, with 8 bases spanning the gap. From germline, CDR1 is MNHEY and CDR2 SVGAGI. In DNA, the CDR3 is TGTGCCAGCAGTTACGGGGGACAGAACACTGAAGCTTTCTTT. This gives the protein CASSYGGQNTEAFF.

The chain carries TRBV4-1 and TRBJ2-2; 8 bases are shared with TRBD2. The junction had 10 bases not matched to a gene; V was cut back by 3 bases and J by 7 bases. The V gene's germline CDR1 is MGHRA and CDR2 YSYEKL. There are 16 residues in the CDR3. The CDR3, as DNA: TGCGCCAGCAGCCAGGAAAGCGGGGGCCCTCTCGGGGAGCTGTTTTTT. It codes for CASSQESGGPLGELFF.

The chain joins TRBV4-3 to TRBJ2-3, with 9 bases that match TRBD2. This CDR3 is 19 amino acids long. Germline loops: CDR1 LGHNA, CDR2 YSLEER. V was clipped by 0 bases and J by 4 bases; unmatched bases: 14. CDR3 sequence: CASSQDLGGGAVSADTQYF. DNA for the CDR3: TGCGCCAGCAGCCAAGATCTCGGCGGGGGGGCTGTCAGCGCAGATACGCAGTATTTT.

V is TRBV30 and J is TRBJ1-4; no clear D gene. The CDR3 totals 19 residues. Germline V CDR1 and CDR2: GTSNPN, SVGIG (reference sequence). The V end lost 0 bases, the J end lost 0 bases, and 20 bases lay between the germline ends. The CDR3: CAWSVRVGFSPATNEKLFF. The CDR3 nucleotides are TGTGCCTGGAGTGTACGGGTTGGATTTTCTCCGGCAACTAATGAAAAACTGTTTTTT. Filled out from reference TRBV30 and TRBJ1-4, the complete variable domain reads SQTIHQWPATLVQPVGSPLSLECTVEGTSNPNLYWYRQAAGRGLQLLFYSVGIGQISSEVPQNLSASRPQDRQFILSSKKLLLSDSGFYLCAWSVRVGFSPATNEKLFFGSGTQLSVL.

The V and J genes are TRBV6-2 or TRBV6-3 and TRBJ1-4; D unclear. Trimming cost V 5 bases and J 12 bases, with 19 bases left between them. Germline values: CDR1 MNHEY, CDR2 SVGEGT. There are 14 residues in the CDR3. The CDR3, as DNA: TGTGCCAGCAGTCCGACTATAGCCCCACACGAACTGTTTTTT. Its translation is CASSPTIAPHELFF.

The chain couples TRBV19 to TRBJ2-4; TRBD2 aligns across 7 bases. V dropped 5 bases and J dropped 1; count of bases not matched to a gene: 5. The CDR3 spans 15 residues. The germline V gene encodes CDR1 LNHDA and CDR2 SQIVND (reference sequence). Here the CDR3 reads CASSHPGGAKNIQYF. In DNA form, the CDR3 reads TGTGCCAGTAGTCACCCGGGGGGTGCCAAAAACATTCAGTACTTC.

The chain has TRBV7-9 and TRBJ2-7; maybe TRBD1 (5 bases). The germline gives CDR1 SEHNR, CDR2 FQNEAQ (reference sequence). This CDR3 is built from 16 residues. Trimming shortened V by 4 bases and J by 2 bases, and 18 bases separated the two germline ends. The CDR3 here is CASSSRQSEVPYEQYF. The DNA for the CDR3 is TGTGCCAGCAGCTCCAGACAGTCCGAGGTCCCCTACGAGCAGTACTTC.

This chain links TRBV19 with TRBJ1-4; a weak D match, TRBD1 (5 bases). The CDR3 contains 12 residues. Trimming shortened V by 3 bases and J by 15 bases, and 14 bases separated the two germline ends. Looked up from germline, CDR1 is LNHDA and CDR2 is SQIVND (reference sequence). This CDR3 is CASSITGGRLFF. The CDR3 nucleotides are TGTGCCAGTAGTATTACGGGGGGACGTTTGTTTTTT. Filled out from reference TRBV19 and TRBJ1-4, the complete variable domain reads DGGITQSPKYLFRKEGQNVTLSCEQNLNHDAMYWYRQDPGQGLRLIYYSQIVNDFQKGDIAEGYSVSREKKESFPLTVTSAQKNPTAFYLCASSITGGRLFFGSGTQLSVL.

This chain uses TRBV19 with TRBJ1-6, with no clear D. V lost 6 bases and J lost 4, with 10 bases in between. The CDR3 runs to 14 residues. Germline values: CDR1 LNHDA, CDR2 SQIVND (reference sequence). In DNA, the CDR3 is TGTGCCAGTAGAGCTACTACTTATAATTCACCCCTCCACTTT. It encodes CASRATTYNSPLHF.

This chain uses TRBV28 with TRBJ1-6; TRBD1 aligns across 8 bases. CDR1 MDHEN and CDR2 SYDVKM come from the germline V gene. This CDR3 has 15 residues. The V and J ends lost 7 bases and 7 bases, in that order; junction bases with no gene match: 9. The CDR3 is CASTPSTGGNSPLHF. CDR3 DNA sequence: TGTGCCAGCACCCCTTCCACAGGGGGAAATTCACCCCTCCACTTT.

The rearrangement links TRBV7-2 to TRBJ1-4; D is undetermined. The germline gives CDR1 SGHTA, CDR2 FQGNSA. The CDR3 has 16 amino acids. Between the trimmed V and J ends, which lost 5 bases and 4 bases, there was a span of 17 bases. The CDR3 DNA reads TGTGCCAGCAGCCCCTACAGCAGCCTCTTTAATGAAAAACTGTTTTTT. Translation gives CASSPYSSLFNEKLFF.

This clone showed up just once. The chain recombines TRBV6-5 with TRBJ2-5, with TRBD1 matching 7 bases. With V trimmed by 9 bases and J by 4 bases, 11 bases remained unmatched. CDR1 MNHEY and CDR2 SVGAGI come from the germline V gene. This CDR3 comprises 14 residues. The CDR3 region has the DNA TGTGCCAGTAAAGACAGGGAAAGTCGAGAGACCCAGTACTTC. Residues: CASKDRESRETQYF.